These 26 T cell receptor beta chains came from one sample sequenced in a study of CXCR3-negative and CXCR3-positive naive CD8 T cells. Study findings and constraints: Hydrophobicity was higher for TRB CDR3s found in CXCR3-positive naive cells than in CXCR3-negative naive cells.

The antigens these receptors bind are not known. Researchers prepared the TRB cDNA libraries using 5' RACE with UMI labels. From its re-call of the 5' RACE reads, TCRdb lists each CDR3 protein once, without DNA. Reported are about 98,000 distinct CDR3 sequences; the ten largest clones contain approximately 0.99%. The sample taken for sequencing was naive CXCR3+ CD8+ T cells from blood. Subset indicated: CD45RO-CCR7+CD27+CD95- naive CD8+ T cells expressing CXCR3 (TNR3+). These receptors all stem from a human donor in good health. Some clones in this sample may be carry-over from other donors' samples.

The chain recombines TRBV29-1 with TRBJ2-1; TCRdb proposes TRBD1, but this gene call is untestable without DNA. CDR1 and CDR2 from the germline V gene are SQVTM and ANQGSEA. The CDR3 consists of 14 residues. This CDR3 is CSVDTGGPYNEQFF.

V is TRBV7-7 and J is TRBJ2-3. Germline V gene lookup returns CDR1 SSHAT and CDR2 FNYEAQ (reference sequence). There are 14 residues in the CDR3. This CDR3 is CASSLKSNTDTQYF. The whole variable domain, filled in from reference TRBV7-7 and TRBJ2-3, reads GAGVSQSPRYKVTKRGQDVTLRCDPISSHATLYWYQQALGQGPEFLTYFNYEAQPDKSGLPSDRFSAERPEGSISTLTIQRTEQRDSAMYRCASSLKSNTDTQYFGPGTRLTVL.

The rearrangement joins TRBV5-6 to TRBJ2-5; TCRdb's assignment of TRBD1 cannot be checked, as there is no DNA. Germline assignment: CDR1 SGHDT and CDR2 YYEEEE. This CDR3 spans 18 amino acids. The CDR3 sequence is CASSSRDGGPPGGETQYF.

This sequence joins TRBV12-3 or TRBV12-4 and TRBJ1-4; checking the TCRdb D call of TRBD1 is not possible without DNA. CDR3 length: 14 residues. The CDR3 spells CASSFWDRGEKLFF.

The rearrangement uses TRBV6-2 or TRBV6-3 and TRBJ2-1; TCRdb indicates TRBD1, and absent DNA this call remains unverified. This CDR3 has 15 amino acids. Germline V gene sequence: CDR1 MNHEY, CDR2 SVGEGT. CDR3 in amino acids: CASRPQGAGINEQFF.

The V call is TRBV27, the J call TRBJ2-1; TCRdb gives TRBD1 as the D gene, but with no DNA this cannot be confirmed. From germline, CDR1 is MNHEY and CDR2 SMNVEV (reference sequence). The CDR3 has 15 residues. The CDR3 loop reads CASSLFKGGLSEQFF.

The rearrangement links TRBV14 to TRBJ1-1; without DNA, the TCRdb call of TRBD1 cannot be checked. CDR3 length: 15 amino acids. The germline V gene encodes CDR1 SGHDN and CDR2 FVKESK. The CDR3 is CASSPLQGPHTEAFF.

The chain combines TRBV7-9 with TRBJ1-5; the TRBD1 assignment by TCRdb is unverifiable without DNA. In germline, CDR1 is SEHNR, CDR2 FQNEAQ (reference sequence). CDR3 length equals 16 residues. CDR3 region: CASSLATAGEGQPQHF.

The rearrangement links TRBV10-1 to TRBJ1-5. In germline, CDR1 is WNHNN, CDR2 SYGVQD (reference sequence). The CDR3 runs 11 residues. The chain's CDR3 is CASSSDQPQHF.

V usage is TRBV7-9 and J usage is TRBJ2-3; TCRdb gives TRBD1 as the D gene, but with no DNA this cannot be confirmed. The CDR3 is made up of 17 amino acids. Looked up from germline, CDR1 is SEHNR and CDR2 is FQNEAQ (reference sequence). CDR3 loop: CASSTPLSTGGTDTQYF.

The chain uses TRBV4-3 and TRBJ1-6. Germline V gives CDR1 LGHNA, CDR2 YSLEER. The CDR3 has 14 amino acids. Here the CDR3 reads CASSQDDPNSPLHF.

The chain links TRBV19 to TRBJ2-3; TCRdb picks TRBD2, but there is no DNA to check that call. CDR1 and CDR2 from the germline V gene are LNHDA and SQIVND (reference sequence). The CDR3 is 14 amino acids. The CDR3 protein is CASSIGLVADTQYF.

V is TRBV29-1 and J is TRBJ1-2. The germline V gene has CDR1 SQVTM and CDR2 ANQGSEA. CDR3 size: 11 residues. The CDR3 loop reads CSVETNYGYTF. The entire variable domain, with the rest obtained from reference TRBV29-1 and TRBJ1-2, is as follows: SAVISQKPSRDICQRGTSLTIQCQVDSQVTMMFWYRQQPGQSLTLIATANQGSEATYESGFVIDKFPISRPNLTFSTLTVSNMSPEDSSIYLCSVETNYGYTFGSGTRLTVV.

This rearrangement joins TRBV21-1 to TRBJ2-1. TRBV21-1 is deemed a pseudogene. CDR3 length: 16 residues. CDR3 region: CASSKVGRSSYNEQFF.

The chain joins TRBV7-9 to TRBJ2-3; TCRdb returns TRBD1, unconfirmable since there is no DNA. CDR3 length: 12 residues. Germline V gene lookup returns CDR1 SEHNR and CDR2 FQNEAQ (reference sequence). The CDR3 loop reads CASALDSNTQYF.

This chain connects TRBV7-2 to TRBJ1-4. Germline-derived CDR1 and CDR2 are SGHTA and FQGNSA. CDR3 length: 15 residues. This CDR3 is CASSLGLGLNEKLFF.

The chain combines TRBV28 with TRBJ1-2; TCRdb calls TRBD1, which cannot be checked without DNA. The CDR3 runs 13 residues. CDR1 is MDHEN, CDR2 SYDVKM, per germline. CDR3 amino acids: CASNEDRDYGYTF.

The chain joins TRBV6-6 to TRBJ2-2; without DNA, the TCRdb call of TRBD1 cannot be checked. The CDR3 sequence is 23 residues long. The V gene's germline CDR1 is MNHNY and CDR2 SVGAGI (reference sequence). CDR3 residues: CASSYSGGPSPGARGPWSGELFF.

The chain has TRBV15 and TRBJ2-7; TCRdb picks TRBD2, but there is no DNA to check that call. Germline CDR1 LNHNV, CDR2 YYDKDF (reference sequence). The CDR3 runs to 15 residues. The CDR3 loop is CATRYAAGLGDEQYF.

The chain is built from TRBV7-6 and TRBJ2-1; the TRBD2 assignment by TCRdb is unverifiable without DNA. The CDR3 extends over 15 amino acids. The V gene's germline CDR1 is SGHVS and CDR2 FNYEAQ. Here the CDR3 reads CASSLAGPPYNEQFF.

CDR3: CASSPGAGVTEAFF. The chain carries TRBV13 and TRBJ1-1; TCRdb's D call of TRBD1 is untestable without DNA. The CDR3 totals 14 residues. The V gene's germline CDR1 is PRHDT and CDR2 FYEKMQ (reference sequence). Variable domain in full (rest from reference TRBV13 and TRBJ1-1): AAGVIQSPRHLIKEKRETATLKCYPIPRHDTVYWYQQGPGQDPQFLISFYEKMQSDKGSIPDRFSAQQFSDYHSELNMSSLELGDSALYFCASSPGAGVTEAFFGQGTRLTVV.

The chain has TRBV30 and TRBJ2-7; the TCRdb call, TRBD1, lacks DNA for checking. The germline V gene has CDR1 GTSNPN and CDR2 SVGIG (reference sequence). The CDR3 consists of 15 residues. CDR3 sequence: CAWSVRGADPYEQYF.

The chain combines TRBV10-3 with TRBJ1-2; the TCRdb D gene call, TRBD1, has no DNA to confirm it. Looked up from germline, CDR1 is ENHRY and CDR2 is SYGVKD. The CDR3 consists of 21 residues. CDR3 region: CATKTGTSGARGQVPNYGYTF.

The J gene is TRBJ2-7, the V gene TRBV12-3 or TRBV12-4. The CDR3 length is 13 residues. This CDR3 reads CASSPGSLYEQYF.

This chain joins TRBV15 and TRBJ2-1; the TCRdb call, TRBD2, lacks DNA for checking. The CDR3 totals 15 residues. The germline V gene has CDR1 LNHNV and CDR2 YYDKDF (reference sequence). CDR3 protein: CATSPGTSGGNEQFF.

The CDR3 reads CASGHGDSSYEQYF. The chain carries TRBV9 and TRBJ2-7; no DNA is available, so the TRBD1 call from TCRdb remains unchecked. The CDR3 loop spans 14 amino acids. CDR1 and CDR2 from the germline V gene are SGDLS and YYNGEE. Supplemented by reference TRBV9 and TRBJ2-7, the full variable domain reads DSGVTQTPKHLITATGQRVTLRCSPRSGDLSVYWYQQSLDQGLQFLIQYYNGEERAKGNILERFSAQQFPDLHSELNLSSLELGDSALYFCASGHGDSSYEQYFGPGTRLTVT.